The clone carrying this T cell receptor (beta chain) was observed many times. The target antigen is unknown. The data were obtained in a study of CD8+CD57+ T cells in acquired aplastic anemia. Whole-study context: When averaged, DNA from sorted CD4+ and CD8+ cells came to around 3 ug.

Whoever was chosen for sequencing had shown CD8+CD57+ cell expansion by flow cytometry. Blood was sampled before the patients had received any therapy. Genomic DNA constituted the template upon which TCR beta VDJ and CDR3 profiling was performed. TCRdb called the reads again in MiXCR, with one record for every CDR3 protein. The table shows 200,000 to 250,000 distinct CDR3 sequences, with almost 50% occurring only once. Study-wide results and caveats: Sharing between patients and controls was observed for twenty-nine CD8+ CDR3 sequences. Patients showed no significant difference from controls in CD8+ Simpson's diversity.

The TCR originated in a human donor with aplastic anemia. Sequencing used sorted CD4+, CD8+, or CD8+CD57+ T cells (not recorded which) from PBMCs.

The chain's CDR3 is CASSGLQGARIAAFF. Here the CDR3 DNA reads TGTGCCAGCAGCGGCCTGCAGGGGGCGCGAATAGCAGCTTTCTTT. The chain combines TRBV11-2 with TRBJ1-1; 8 bases line up with TRBD1. CDR3 size: 15 residues. V lost 5 bases, J lost 10 bases, and 15 bases stayed unmatched. Per germline, CDR1 SGHAT and CDR2 FQNNGV.